A single sample gave rise to the 22 T cell receptor beta chains below, sequenced in a study of blood T cell repertoires in COVID-19. Produced via immunoSEQ multiplex PCR; TCRdb's table is partial and in-frame only. The profile shows 200,000 or so clones, 86% of them singletons. The sequenced material came from peripheral blood. The source is an older woman with acute or convalescent COVID-19.

The V gene is TRBV6-1, the J gene TRBJ1-2, with D unresolved. V was pared by 2 bases and J by 7 bases, with 11 bases between. The CDR3 has 13 residues. Germline CDR1 MNHNS, CDR2 SASEGT. CDR3 nucleotide sequence: TGTGCCAGCAGTGAAAATCTTAGCGGTGGCTACACCTTC. Its translation is CASSENLSGGYTF.

V and J are TRBV5-1 and TRBJ2-2; 7 bases fit TRBD2. J gave up 7 bases and V 3 bases, and 9 bases lay outside the gene matches. The germline V gene encodes CDR1 SGHRS and CDR2 YFSETQ. There are 15 residues in the CDR3. Here the CDR3 DNA reads TGCGCCAGCAGCTATGGACTAGATGTGGGCGGGGAGCTGTTTTTT. Its translation: CASSYGLDVGGELFF.

V and J are TRBV7-2 and TRBJ2-1; D unclear. Deletions cut 5 bases from V and 0 bases from J, with 5 bases between. This CDR3 is 13 amino acids long. Germline V CDR1 and CDR2: SGHTA, FQGNSA. CDR3 sequence (DNA): TGTGCCAGCAGCCCGGTCTCCTACAATGAGCAGTTCTTC. Its translation is CASSPVSYNEQFF.

This rearrangement joins TRBV6-5 to TRBJ1-1; D remains unclear. V shed 2 bases and J shed 7 bases, with 11 bases lying between them. The CDR3 covers 13 residues. Looked up from germline, CDR1 is MNHEY and CDR2 is SVGAGI. The chain's CDR3 is CASSYGGAVEAFF. The CDR3 DNA is TGTGCCAGCAGTTACGGCGGAGCTGTTGAAGCTTTCTTT.

This clone was picked up one time. The genes are TRBV5-5 and TRBJ1-1; the D is unclear. Germline V gene lookup returns CDR1 SGHKS and CDR2 YYEKEE (reference sequence). V was pared by 0 bases and J by 3 bases, with 9 bases between. There are 14 residues in the CDR3. The CDR3 region has the DNA TGTGCCAGCAGCTTGGGACGCCGGGACACTGAAGCTTTCTTT. It encodes CASSLGRRDTEAFF.

The chain has TRBV29-1 and TRBJ2-5; D unclear. Trimming stripped 1 base from V and 4 bases from J, with 10 bases between. Germline values: CDR1 SQVTM, CDR2 ANQGSEA. The CDR3 spans 13 residues. The CDR3 loop is CSVEVALGETQYF. CDR3 coding DNA: TGCAGCGTTGAAGTAGCCCTGGGAGAGACCCAGTACTTC.

This clone was observed once. J is TRBJ1-2 and V is TRBV28; possibly TRBD1 for D (6 bases). Trimming pared 6 bases from V and 9 bases from J, leaving 11 bases between. Germline-derived CDR1 and CDR2 are MDHEN and SYDVKM. The CDR3 loop spans 11 amino acids. CDR3 sequence: CASRLDRSYTF. CDR3 nucleotides: TGTGCCAGCAGACTCGACAGGAGCTACACCTTC.

The chain is built from TRBV15 and TRBJ1-5, with D possibly matching TRBD1 (5 bases). CDR1 is LNHNV, CDR2 YYDKDF, per germline (reference sequence). This CDR3 region has 17 residues. V shed 4 bases and J shed 2 bases, with 18 bases lying between them. Written as DNA, the CDR3 is TGTGCCACCAGCAAAAACCCTCTTGGGGCCGGCAATCAGCCCCAGCATTTT. As protein: CATSKNPLGAGNQPQHF.

This clone was counted a single time. The chain uses TRBV9 and TRBJ1-1; possible D gene TRBD1, 5 bases. Trimming stripped 3 bases from V and 3 bases from J, with 18 bases between. Germline CDR1 SGDLS, CDR2 YYNGEE. The CDR3 extends over 16 amino acids. The CDR3, as DNA: TGTGCCAGCAGCGGGCCCCTCGGGGGAATATACACTGAAGCTTTCTTT. It encodes CASSGPLGGIYTEAFF.

The genes are TRBV19 and TRBJ1-1; no clear D. Germline assignment: CDR1 LNHDA and CDR2 SQIVND (reference sequence). The CDR3 is 15 residues long. The V gene lost 3 bases and the J gene lost 1 base, with 12 bases spanning the gap. The CDR3 protein is CASSILGRPNTEAFF. The DNA of the CDR3 is TGTGCCAGTAGTATTCTAGGAAGGCCGAACACTGAAGCTTTCTTT.

The J gene is TRBJ1-2, the V gene TRBV5-1, with TRBD1 matching 7 bases. This CDR3 is built from 16 residues. J gave up 7 bases and V 0 bases, and 12 bases lay outside the gene matches. Germline V gene lookup returns CDR1 SGHRS and CDR2 YFSETQ. As DNA, the CDR3 is TGCGCCAGCAGCTTGGGGGGACAGATGGCTCTCTCTGGCTACACCTTC. It codes for CASSLGGQMALSGYTF.

V is TRBV5-1 and J is TRBJ2-2, with a tentative D call TRBD2 (5 bases). The V and J ends lost 4 bases and 8 bases respectively, with 21 bases between them. CDR3 length: 16 amino acids. Germline CDR1 reads SGHRS; CDR2 reads YFSETQ. This CDR3 is CASSRTALQPGGELFF. The CDR3 nucleotides read TGCGCCAGCAGCCGGACTGCCCTCCAACCGGGGGGGGAGCTGTTTTTT.

In its sample, this clone was seen once. CDR3 region: CASSLKPPFGELFF. CDR3 sequence (DNA): TGTGCCAGCAGCTTAAAGCCCCCTTTCGGGGAGCTGTTTTTT. The rearrangement uses TRBV7-3 and TRBJ2-2, with no clear D. The CDR3 extends over 14 amino acids. Deletions cut 1 base from V and 7 bases from J, with 10 bases between. Germline CDR1 SGHTA, CDR2 FQGTGA.

In this sample, this clone turned up once. CDR3 coding DNA: TGTGCCAGCAGCTTAAGACAGGGCCTTCGGAACACTGAAGCTTTCTTT. Amino acids: CASSLRQGLRNTEAFF. This rearrangement joins TRBV11-2 to TRBJ1-1, with 7 bases aligning to TRBD1. This CDR3 spans 16 amino acids. Germline V lookup: CDR1 SGHAT, CDR2 FQNNGV. V was pared by 2 bases and J by 1 base, with 7 bases of the junction left unmatched.

The gene calls are TRBV19 and TRBJ2-2, with 11 bases that match TRBD2. This CDR3 region has 18 residues. V lost 1 base to trimming and J lost 0 bases; unmatched junction nucleotides: 4. Germline V gives CDR1 LNHDA, CDR2 SQIVND (reference sequence). The CDR3 sequence: CASSIGTSGFANTGELFF. The CDR3, as DNA: TGTGCCAGTAGTATAGGGACTAGCGGGTTTGCGAACACCGGGGAGCTGTTTTTT.

This chain joins TRBV29-1 and TRBJ2-3; 7 nucleotides line up with TRBD1. The V gene end was trimmed by 7 bases and the J gene end by 1 base; junction bases not matched to a gene: 5. There are 13 residues in the CDR3. Germline-derived CDR1 and CDR2 are SQVTM and ANQGSEA. Here the CDR3 DNA reads TGCAGCGGCCGACAGGGAGGCACAGATACGCAGTATTTT. This translates into CSGRQGGTDTQYF.

The chain carries TRBV4-3 and TRBJ1-2, with D perhaps TRBD1 (6 bases). Germline V gene data show CDR1 as LGHNA and CDR2 as YSLEER. This CDR3 has 14 amino acids. The germline V and J ends were trimmed by 2 bases and 7 bases, with 14 bases remaining between them. The CDR3 DNA reads TGCGCCAGCAGCCAACAGACTAAACAGGGTGGCTACACCTTC. Translating gives CASSQQTKQGGYTF.

The genes are TRBV11-2 and TRBJ1-5; no clear D. Trimming shortened V by 6 bases and J by 4 bases, and 16 bases separated the two germline ends. CDR1 is SGHAT and CDR2 is FQNNGV in the germline V gene. The CDR3 extends over 15 amino acids. The CDR3 spells CASSFGSGSNQPQHF. The CDR3 DNA reads as TGTGCCAGCAGTTTTGGGTCGGGGAGTAATCAGCCCCAGCATTTT.

The chain joins TRBV7-8 to TRBJ1-5, with D hard to call. This CDR3 is built from 14 residues. V lost 3 bases and J 3 bases, leaving 9 bases between the germline ends. Germline CDR1 SGHVS, CDR2 FQNEAQ. The chain's CDR3 is CASSFGVDNQPQHF. CDR3 coding DNA: TGTGCCAGCAGCTTCGGGGTGGACAATCAGCCCCAGCATTTT. Full variable domain (outside the CDR3, taken from reference TRBV7-8 and TRBJ1-5): GAGVSQSPRYKVAKRGQDVALRCDPISGHVSLFWYQQALGQGPEFLTYFQNEAQLDKSGLPSDRFFAERPEGSVSTLKIQRTQQEDSAVYLCASSFGVDNQPQHFGDGTRLSIL.

The V gene is TRBV28, the J gene TRBJ2-7, with D perhaps TRBD1 (6 bases). The length of the CDR3 is 14 residues. From germline, CDR1 is MDHEN and CDR2 SYDVKM. V was cut by 7 bases and J by 0 bases, with 13 bases left in between. The DNA for the CDR3 is TGTGCCAGCACCCTACAGGGAAGCTCCTACGAGCAGTACTTC. Protein: CASTLQGSSYEQYF.

J is TRBJ2-7 and V is TRBV3-1 (or the pseudogene TRBV3-2), with TRBD2 matching over 8 bases. The germline V gene encodes CDR1 LGHDT and CDR2 YNNKEL (reference sequence). V lost 3 bases, J lost 3 bases, and 4 bases stayed unmatched. The CDR3 length is 14 residues. The DNA for the CDR3 is TGTGCCAGCAGCCAGGCCGGGACTAGCTACGAGCAGTACTTC. It specifies CASSQAGTSYEQYF.

The CDR3 region has the DNA TGTGCCAGCAGTGTACTAGCGAAGGAGACCCAGTACTTC. Translated: CASSVLAKETQYF. The V call is TRBV27, the J call TRBJ2-5, with 7 nucleotides matching TRBD2. Per germline, CDR1 MNHEY and CDR2 SMNVEV (reference sequence). The CDR3 extends over 13 amino acids. After removal of 5 bases from V and 5 bases from J, the junction contained 5 bases not matched to a gene.